This T cell receptor (beta chain) emerged from a study of cytomegalovirus exposure and HLA in healthy donors. General study results and limits: In vitro data verified three CMV-associated chains as specific for CMV antigens.

The CDR3 contains 19 residues. The ends lost 4 bases at V and 0 bases at J; junction bases unmatched: 12. Per the germline V gene, CDR1 is SGDLS and CDR2 is YYNGEE. On this clone itself: The antigen is undetermined.

Sequencing was performed with immunoSEQ multiplex PCR; in TCRdb, only in-frame clones are kept and a portion is missing. The data contain over 150,000 clones, 65% to 85% of them singletons. V and J are TRBV9 and TRBJ2-3; 12 nucleotides line up with TRBD2. Sequencing was done on a sample of PBMCs. The source is a woman between 18 and 29 years old in good health and CMV-seropositive. CDR3 sequence: CASSPFQASGGGSTDTQYF. CDR3 in DNA: TGTGCCAGCAGCCCTTTCCAGGCTAGCGGGGGGGGTAGCACAGATACGCAGTATTTT.